What follows describes a single T cell receptor beta chain. What it binds is unknown. Germline V gene sequence: CDR1 SEHNR, CDR2 FQNEAQ (reference sequence). The V and J ends lost 3 bases and 3 bases respectively, with 21 bases between them. The CDR3 has 18 amino acids. These data are taken from a study of cytomegalovirus exposure and HLA in healthy donors. Study in general: Unique TCR beta sequences numbering some 110 million came from around 180 million T cells in an earlier analysis. Approximately 85 million unique TCRs from HLA-typed donors were held in an early data release.

Notes on the study in general: As a later analysis showed, several of the most significant clusters appeared to be linked to common viral pathogens. It was assumed in the presence/absence analyses that sequencing depth was roughly uniform across donors.

The study ran its PCR with 60 Vbeta and 13 Jbeta primers. Generated by immunoSEQ multiplex PCR, the TCRdb table keeps only in-frame clones and is missing some. The data show about 140,000 clones, around three quarters seen once. The specimen sequenced was PBMCs. The V and J genes are TRBV7-9 and TRBJ1-5; possible D gene TRBD1, 5 bases. The TCR comes from a middle-aged man in good health and CMV-seronegative. CDR3 nucleotides: TGTGCCAGCAGCTTGGGTTTTAGTGATTCAGGGCCCAATCAGCCCCAGCATTTT. Amino acid sequence: CASSLGFSDSGPNQPQHF.